Each of the 29 T cell receptor beta chains below was sequenced from the same sample in a study of T-cell memory formation after mild COVID-19. TCRdb re-derived calls from the 5' RACE reads in MiXCR, one entry per CDR3 protein. The repertoire holds roughly 250,000 distinct CDR3 sequences, approximately 15% seen once, with around a fifth in the top ten. The sequencing sample was made of PBMCs or a T cell subset sorted from them (not recorded which). These receptor sequences come from a man between 18 and 35 years old who had mild COVID-19 (a few samples of this study predate the infection). Cell type and time point are not known.

This clonotype was detected a few times. In DNA form, the CDR3 reads TGTGCCAGCAGTTCCGGTCGGGGCACTGCTGGGGCCAACGTCCTGACTTTC. The encoded protein is CASSSGRGTAGANVLTF. The chain couples TRBV2 to TRBJ2-6; the D call may be TRBD1 or TRBD2 (5 bases each). The length of the CDR3 is 17 residues. Trimming took off 5 bases at V and 2 bases at J, with 16 bases between the two ends. The germline V gene encodes CDR1 SNHLY and CDR2 FYNNEI. Filled out from reference TRBV2 and TRBJ2-6, the complete variable domain reads EPEVTQTPSHQVTQMGQEVILRCVPISNHLYFYWYRQILGQKVEFLVSFYNNEISEKSEIFDDQFSVERPDGSNFTLKIRSTKLEDSAMYFCASSSGRGTAGANVLTFGAGSRLTVL.

The chain has TRBV9 and TRBJ1-1; tentatively, D is TRBD1 (5 bases). The CDR3 spans 16 residues. The V gene lost 3 bases and the J gene lost 4 bases, with 19 bases spanning the gap. CDR1 and CDR2 from the germline V gene are SGDLS and YYNGEE. CDR3 sequence reads: CASSGPSGAAGTEAFF. Written as DNA, the CDR3 is TGTGCCAGCAGCGGGCCGAGCGGGGCGGCGGGCACTGAAGCTTTCTTT. The whole variable domain, filled in from reference TRBV9 and TRBJ1-1, reads DSGVTQTPKHLITATGQRVTLRCSPRSGDLSVYWYQQSLDQGLQFLIQYYNGEERAKGNILERFSAQQFPDLHSELNLSSLELGDSALYFCASSGPSGAAGTEAFFGQGTRLTVV.

Only a few counts were recorded for this clonotype. This chain joins TRBV28 and TRBJ2-5; TRBD2 matches at 10 bases. CDR1 is MDHEN and CDR2 is SYDVKM in the germline V gene. The CDR3 sequence is 15 residues long. J gave up 4 bases and V 5 bases, and 7 bases lay outside the gene matches. This chain's CDR3 is CASSPPLAGRETQYF. The CDR3 DNA reads as TGTGCCAGCAGTCCGCCACTAGCGGGGCGAGAGACCCAGTACTTC.

The rearrangement joins TRBV19 to TRBJ1-2, with unresolved D. Germline CDR1 and CDR2: LNHDA and SQIVND (reference sequence). This CDR3 has 13 residues. With 3 bases removed from V and 8 bases from J, the gap between germline ends came to 13 bases. DNA of the CDR3: TGTGCCAGTAGTATGTCCGGGGTCTACGGCTACACCTTC. This gives the protein CASSMSGVYGYTF.

The chain has TRBV6-6 and TRBJ1-5; the match to TRBD1 covers 7 bases. The CDR3 consists of 15 residues. The V gene end was trimmed by 6 bases and the J gene end by 0 bases; junction bases not matched to a gene: 5. Germline V gives CDR1 MNHNY, CDR2 SVGAGI (reference sequence). CDR3 DNA sequence: TGTGCCAGCAGGGGGACAGTGTATAGCAATCAGCCCCAGCATTTT. This encodes CASRGTVYSNQPQHF.

Only a few counts were recorded for this clonotype. V is TRBV6-5 and J is TRBJ2-5; 7 bases align to TRBD1. V gave up 3 bases and J gave up 4 bases; unmatched junction bases: 14. Germline assignment: CDR1 MNHEY and CDR2 SVGAGI. The CDR3 is 17 amino acids. CDR3 nucleotide sequence: TGTGCCAGCAGTTATAGACCTTCGACAGGGTTTGGAGAGACCCAGTACTTC. It specifies CASSYRPSTGFGETQYF.

The J gene is TRBJ2-3, the V gene TRBV28; 8 bases agree with TRBD2. The CDR3 is made up of 15 amino acids. Germline trimming cut 10 bases from V and 6 bases from J; bases unmatched to any gene: 15. CDR1 and CDR2 (germline): MDHEN, SYDVKM. The CDR3 sequence: CATARPSGSFDTQYF. The CDR3 coding sequence is TGTGCCACCGCTCGCCCTAGCGGGTCGTTCGATACGCAGTATTTT.

This clonotype turned up a few times. The rearrangement joins TRBV5-1 to TRBJ1-1; D possibly corresponds to TRBD1 (6 bases). The CDR3 runs to 16 residues. V was cut by 0 bases and J by 3 bases, with 15 bases left in between. CDR1 and CDR2 from the germline V gene are SGHRS and YFSETQ. CDR3 loop: CASSLGQVLEDTEAFF. The CDR3 nucleotides are TGCGCCAGCAGCTTGGGACAGGTTTTGGAGGACACTGAAGCTTTCTTT.

This clonotype has just a few counts. The gene calls are TRBV13 and TRBJ2-7, with 7 bases aligning to TRBD1. In germline, CDR1 is PRHDT, CDR2 FYEKMQ (reference sequence). The length of the CDR3 is 13 residues. The ends lost 10 bases at V and 0 bases at J; junction bases unmatched: 6. CDR3 region: CATGTASSYEQYF. For the CDR3, the DNA is TGTGCCACCGGGACAGCGAGCTCCTACGAGCAGTACTTC. Full variable domain (rest looked up from reference TRBV13 and TRBJ2-7): AAGVIQSPRHLIKEKRETATLKCYPIPRHDTVYWYQQGPGQDPQFLISFYEKMQSDKGSIPDRFSAQQFSDYHSELNMSSLELGDSALYFCATGTASSYEQYFGPGTRLTVT.

The chain is built from TRBV7-9 and TRBJ2-1; TRBD1 agrees at 8 bases. Trimming removed 8 bases from V and 8 bases from J; junction bases left unmatched: 8. Germline-derived CDR1 and CDR2 are SEHNR and FQNEAQ (reference sequence). The CDR3 totals 13 residues. The CDR3 DNA is TGTGCCAGCGCAGGGGGCCCGGGGGATGAGCAGTTCTTC. It encodes CASAGGPGDEQFF.

In this sample, this clonotype turned up many times. The J gene is TRBJ1-5, the V gene TRBV9; D remains ambiguous. The length of the CDR3 is 14 residues. V lost 0 bases, J lost 9 bases, and 13 bases lay in between. Germline CDR1 is SGDLS and CDR2 is YYNGEE. CDR3 loop: CASSVGDGLGPQHF. The DNA of the CDR3 is TGTGCCAGCAGCGTAGGCGACGGACTTGGGCCCCAGCATTTT.

This clonotype was detected a few times. This sequence joins TRBV20-1 and TRBJ2-5, with TRBD1 matching 11 bases. The CDR3 spans 16 residues. The trim removed 6 bases at V and 4 bases at J, leaving 13 bases unmatched. Germline CDR1 DFQATT, CDR2 SNEGSKA (reference sequence). CDR3 DNA sequence: TGCAGTGCGTTAGTGGTGGACAGGGGGCGTCGAGAGACCCAGTACTTC. Translation gives CSALVVDRGRRETQYF.

The chain combines TRBV9 with TRBJ2-5; TRBD2 aligns across 8 bases. Germline V gene data show CDR1 as SGDLS and CDR2 as YYNGEE. The J segment lost 4 bases and the V segment lost 4 bases, leaving 21 bases of the junction unmatched. The CDR3 has 19 amino acids. CDR3 nucleotide sequence: TGTGCCAGCAGCCTAGGAGTCTGGCGGGGGGTACATGATGTAGAGACCCAGTACTTC. This gives the protein CASSLGVWRGVHDVETQYF.

V usage is TRBV7-9 and J usage is TRBJ1-2; TRBD1 agrees at 11 bases. Germline trimming cut 5 bases from V and 4 bases from J; bases unmatched to any gene: 6. CDR3 size: 15 residues. In germline, CDR1 is SEHNR, CDR2 FQNEAQ (reference sequence). The CDR3 DNA is TGTGCCAGCAGCCCAGGACAGGGGGCGGTCTATGGCTACACCTTC. This gives the protein CASSPGQGAVYGYTF.

This clonotype was counted only a few times. V is TRBV18 and J is TRBJ1-2; D unclear. This CDR3 contains 13 residues. V was cut by 3 bases and J by 4 bases, with 9 bases left in between. Germline V lookup: CDR1 KGHSH, CDR2 LQKENI. CDR3 region: CASSPDGSYGYTF. CDR3 nucleotide sequence: TGTGCCAGCTCACCGGACGGAAGCTATGGCTACACCTTC.

V gene TRBV7-2 combines with J gene TRBJ2-1; 9 positions agree with TRBD2. J was trimmed by 9 bases and V by 0 bases; bases with no gene match: 15. Looked up from germline, CDR1 is SGHTA and CDR2 is FQGNSA. This CDR3 contains 18 residues. The CDR3 region has the DNA TGTGCCAGCAGCTTAGCGATTTTGGCGGGGGGGCTCTTTTTTGAGCAGTTCTTC. Amino acids: CASSLAILAGGLFFEQFF.

This sequence joins TRBV7-6 and TRBJ2-5; D unclear. The CDR3 loop spans 16 amino acids. The germline CDR1 and CDR2 sequences are SGHVS and FNYEAQ. Trimming removed 2 bases from V and 2 bases from J, with 15 bases in between. For the CDR3, the DNA is TGTGCCAGCAGCTTATCGCCAGTCGGATCTCAAGAGACCCAGTACTTC. Protein sequence: CASSLSPVGSQETQYF.

This clonotype was observed at least ten times. The chain uses TRBV5-1 and TRBJ2-3; no clear D. Looked up from germline, CDR1 is SGHRS and CDR2 is YFSETQ. The CDR3 loop spans 13 amino acids. With 6 bases removed from V and 0 bases from J, the gap between germline ends came to 8 bases. For the CDR3, the DNA is TGCGCCAGCACGAGAGCTAGCACAGATACGCAGTATTTT. Protein: CASTRASTDTQYF.

This rearrangement joins TRBV7-2 to TRBJ2-6; 8 nucleotides match TRBD2. The junction had 4 bases not matched to a gene; V was cut back by 4 bases and J by 2 bases. The germline CDR1 and CDR2 sequences are SGHTA and FQGNSA. This CDR3 is built from 16 residues. The chain's CDR3 is CASSSQGLAGANVLTF. For the CDR3, the DNA is TGTGCCAGCAGCTCACAGGGACTAGCTGGGGCCAACGTCCTGACTTTC.

The CDR3 DNA sequence: TGCGCCAGCAGCTTGGCCCTAGCCAGGGCGTCTGAAGCTTTCTTT. This encodes CASSLALARASEAFF. The rearrangement uses TRBV5-1 and TRBJ1-1, with D possibly matching TRBD1 (5 bases). Trimming shortened V by 0 bases and J by 6 bases, and 15 bases separated the two germline ends. The CDR3 runs 15 residues. CDR1 and CDR2 from the germline V gene are SGHRS and YFSETQ.

This clonotype was counted between two and nine times. The genes are TRBV5-1 and TRBJ2-5; D is unresolved. The length of the CDR3 is 14 residues. Germline V gives CDR1 SGHRS, CDR2 YFSETQ. Trimming left V 0 bases short and J 5 bases short, with 11 bases between. The CDR3 loop is CASSLGASGETQYF. CDR3 bases: TGCGCCAGCAGCTTGGGGGCCTCCGGGGAGACCCAGTACTTC.

The chain combines TRBV29-1 with TRBJ2-7; perhaps TRBD1 as D (6 bases). Trimming stripped 5 bases from V and 1 base from J, with 9 bases between. Germline loops: CDR1 SQVTM, CDR2 ANQGSEA. There are 12 residues in the CDR3. This CDR3 reads CSVTDSSYEQYF. The CDR3 DNA sequence: TGCAGCGTTACGGACAGTTCCTACGAGCAGTACTTC.

This clonotype was detected only a few times. The J gene is TRBJ2-5, the V gene TRBV6-1; no clear D gene. V lost 7 bases to trimming and J lost 5 bases, with 14 bases between them. This CDR3 has 13 amino acids. The germline V gene encodes CDR1 MNHNS and CDR2 SASEGT. In nucleotides, the CDR3 is TGTGCCAGCAAGAGAAGTGGGAAGGAGACCCAGTACTTC. It yields the protein CASKRSGKETQYF.

Only a few counts were recorded for this clonotype. The chain uses TRBV6-1 and TRBJ2-1; D may be TRBD2 (6 bases). The CDR3 is made up of 15 amino acids. Germline values: CDR1 MNHNS, CDR2 SASEGT. V lost 3 bases to trimming and J lost 0 bases, with 9 bases between them. For the CDR3, the DNA is TGTGCCAGCAGTGACTTGGGGGGCTCCTACAATGAGCAGTTCTTC. This translates into CASSDLGGSYNEQFF.

In this sample, this clonotype turned up a few times. This chain links TRBV5-1 with TRBJ2-3; perhaps TRBD2 as D (7 bases). Germline CDR1 reads SGHRS; CDR2 reads YFSETQ. The CDR3 totals 16 residues. V shed 7 bases and J shed 3 bases, with 21 bases lying between them. The CDR3 reads CASAGARGIVTDTQYF. For the CDR3, the DNA is TGCGCCAGCGCGGGGGCGAGGGGAATCGTAACAGATACGCAGTATTTT. The full variable domain, in which reference TRBV5-1 and TRBJ2-3 provide the parts outside the CDR3, is KAGVTQTPRYLIKTRGQQVTLSCSPISGHRSVSWYQQTPGQGLQFLFEYFSETQRNKGNFPGRFSGRQFSNSRSEMNVSTLELGDSALYLCASAGARGIVTDTQYFGPGTRLTVL.

This clonotype was counted at least ten times. The rearrangement links TRBV5-5 to TRBJ2-3; TRBD1 might be the D (5 bases). This CDR3 has 16 amino acids. Germline V CDR1 and CDR2: SGHKS, YYEKEE (reference sequence). Between the trimmed V and J ends, which lost 1 base and 2 bases, there was a span of 14 bases. The CDR3 region is CASSLQAGIVTDTQYF. CDR3 DNA: TGTGCCAGCAGCTTGCAGGCAGGGATAGTCACAGATACGCAGTATTTT. Combining the CDR3 with reference TRBV5-5 and TRBJ2-3 gives the whole variable domain DAGVTQSPTHLIKTRGQQVTLRCSPISGHKSVSWYQQVLGQGPQFIFQYYEKEERGRGNFPDRFSARQFPNYSSELNVNALLLGDSALYLCASSLQAGIVTDTQYFGPGTRLTVL.

This chain uses TRBV7-2 with TRBJ1-1; the D is unclear. CDR1 is SGHTA, CDR2 FQGNSA, per germline. The ends were cut back, 0 bases at V and 5 bases at J, with 13 bases in the middle. The CDR3 sequence is 15 residues long. This CDR3 reads CASSLAPGPQTEAFF. The CDR3 bases are TGTGCCAGCAGCTTAGCCCCGGGTCCTCAGACTGAAGCTTTCTTT. Based on the CDR3 plus reference TRBV7-2 and TRBJ1-1, the full variable domain is GAGVSQSPSNKVTEKGKDVELRCDPISGHTALYWYRQSLGQGLEFLIYFQGNSAPDKSGLPSDRFSAERTGGSVSTLTIQRTQQEDSAVYLCASSLAPGPQTEAFFGQGTRLTVV.

The chain has TRBV4-3 and TRBJ1-1, with D perhaps TRBD1 (6 bases). CDR1 and CDR2 from the germline V gene are LGHNA and YSLEER. This CDR3 contains 14 residues. V shed 3 bases and J shed 4 bases, with 12 bases lying between them. The DNA for the CDR3 is TGCGCCAGCAGCCAGAAACAGGGTTTCACTGAAGCTTTCTTT. The encoded protein is CASSQKQGFTEAFF.

This chain joins TRBV6-5 and TRBJ1-1; D gene uncertain. V gave up 2 bases and J gave up 4 bases, with 8 bases separating them. The CDR3 loop spans 13 amino acids. Looked up from germline, CDR1 is MNHEY and CDR2 is SVGAGI. CDR3 sequence reads: CASSYGRVTEAFF. CDR3 nucleotide sequence: TGTGCCAGCAGTTACGGGAGGGTCACTGAAGCTTTCTTT.